Listed here is a single TCR beta chain. Its antigen is unidentified. This entry comes from a study of T cells in Graves' hyperthyroidism and ophthalmopathy. Study-wide results and limits: The model anticipated ophthalmopathy a median about six months pre-onset. Ophthalmopathy and stable hyperthyroidism were separated by a 13 V-J model.

This CDR3 is 15 amino acids long. V dropped 4 bases and J dropped 7 bases, with 17 bases sitting between them. The germline V gene has CDR1 MGHDK and CDR2 SYGVNS. Authors of the study amplified TCR beta CDR3 regions from RNA transcripts. During a first-round RT-PCR of the TCR CDR3, the HTBI primer set was used. A single record per CDR3 protein comes from TCRdb applying MiXCR to the multiplex PCR reads. The data show 550,000 to 700,000 distinct CDR3 sequences, just over 45% seen once. Input material: peripheral blood or thyroid tissue (not recorded which). The receptor was isolated from an adult woman with Graves' disease, either hyperthyroidism or ophthalmopathy (not recorded which). The rearrangement links TRBV25-1 to TRBJ1-5; D unresolved. The CDR3, as DNA: TGTGCCAGCAGTGCTAGCTTGGAGGGTGGACAGCCCCAGCATTTT. Protein: CASSASLEGGQPQHF.